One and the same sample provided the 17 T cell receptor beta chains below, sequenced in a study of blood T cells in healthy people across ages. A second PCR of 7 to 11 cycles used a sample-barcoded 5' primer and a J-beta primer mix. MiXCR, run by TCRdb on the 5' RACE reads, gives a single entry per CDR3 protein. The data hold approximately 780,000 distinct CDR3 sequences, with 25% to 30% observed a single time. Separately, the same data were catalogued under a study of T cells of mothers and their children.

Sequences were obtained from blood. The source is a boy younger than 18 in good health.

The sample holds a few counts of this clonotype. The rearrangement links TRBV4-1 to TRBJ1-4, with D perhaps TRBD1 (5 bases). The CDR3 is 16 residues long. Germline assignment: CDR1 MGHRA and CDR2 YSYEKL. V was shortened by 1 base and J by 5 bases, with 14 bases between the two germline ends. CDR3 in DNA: TGCGCCAGCAGCCAAGCCCACGGGGGGGACAATGAAAAACTGTTTTTT. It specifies CASSQAHGGDNEKLFF.

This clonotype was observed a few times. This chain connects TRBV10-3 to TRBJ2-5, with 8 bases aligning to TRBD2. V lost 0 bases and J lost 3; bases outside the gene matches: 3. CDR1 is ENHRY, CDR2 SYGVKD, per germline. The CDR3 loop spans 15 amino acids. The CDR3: CAISESISGEETQYF. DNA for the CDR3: TGTGCCATCAGTGAGTCGATTAGCGGGGAAGAGACCCAGTACTTC.

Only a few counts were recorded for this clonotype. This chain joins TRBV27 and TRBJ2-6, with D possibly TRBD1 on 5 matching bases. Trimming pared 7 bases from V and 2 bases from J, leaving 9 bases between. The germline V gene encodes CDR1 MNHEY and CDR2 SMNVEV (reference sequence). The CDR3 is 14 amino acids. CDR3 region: CASKGVAGANVLTF. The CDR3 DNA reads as TGTGCCAGCAAAGGGGTTGCTGGGGCCAACGTCCTGACTTTC.

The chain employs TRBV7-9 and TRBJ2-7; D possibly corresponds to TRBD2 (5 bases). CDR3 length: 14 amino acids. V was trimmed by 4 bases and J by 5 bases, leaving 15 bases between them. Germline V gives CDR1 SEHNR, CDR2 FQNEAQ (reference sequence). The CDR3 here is CASSSNGVSHEQYF. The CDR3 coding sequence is TGTGCCAGCAGCTCCAACGGGGTTTCCCACGAGCAGTACTTC.

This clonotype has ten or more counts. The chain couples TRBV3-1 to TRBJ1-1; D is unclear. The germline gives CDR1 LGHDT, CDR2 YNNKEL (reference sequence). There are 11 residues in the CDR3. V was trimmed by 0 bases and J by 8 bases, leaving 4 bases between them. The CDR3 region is CASSQESEAFF. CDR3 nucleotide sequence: TGTGCCAGCAGCCAAGAGTCCGAAGCTTTCTTT.

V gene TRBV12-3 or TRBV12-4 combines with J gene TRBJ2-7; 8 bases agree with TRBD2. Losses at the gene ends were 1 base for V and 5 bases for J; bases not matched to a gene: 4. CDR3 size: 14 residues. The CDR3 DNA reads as TGTGCCAGCAGTTTAGGCGGGACTAGAGACGAGCAGTACTTC. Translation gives CASSLGGTRDEQYF.

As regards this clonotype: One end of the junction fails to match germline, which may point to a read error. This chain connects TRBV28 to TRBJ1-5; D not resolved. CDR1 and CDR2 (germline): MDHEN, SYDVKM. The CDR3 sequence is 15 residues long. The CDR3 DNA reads TGTGCCAGCAGCTTATACAAGGTAGGCGAACAGCCCCAGCATTTT. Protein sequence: CASSLYKVGEQPQHF.

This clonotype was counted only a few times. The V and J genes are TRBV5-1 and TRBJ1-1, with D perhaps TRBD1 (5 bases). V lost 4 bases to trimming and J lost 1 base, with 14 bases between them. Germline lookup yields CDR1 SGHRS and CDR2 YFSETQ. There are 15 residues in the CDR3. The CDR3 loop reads CASSPREGTNTEAFF. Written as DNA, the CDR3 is TGCGCCAGCAGCCCCCGGGAAGGGACGAACACTGAAGCTTTCTTT.

DNA of the CDR3: TGCAGCGTTGGGGGGCTGAACACCGGGGAGCTGTTTTTT. Encoded protein: CSVGGLNTGELFF. The chain links TRBV29-1 to TRBJ2-2, with a weak D call TRBD1 (6 bases). The ends were cut back, 4 bases at V and 1 base at J, with 7 bases in the middle. This CDR3 contains 13 residues. CDR1 and CDR2 from the germline V gene are SQVTM and ANQGSEA.

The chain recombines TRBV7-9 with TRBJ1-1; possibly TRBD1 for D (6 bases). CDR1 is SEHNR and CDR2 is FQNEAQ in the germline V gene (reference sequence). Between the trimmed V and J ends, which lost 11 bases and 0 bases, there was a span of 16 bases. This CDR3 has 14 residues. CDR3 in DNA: TGTGCCTCGGGGGGCGCAGGGTTGAACACTGAAGCTTTCTTT. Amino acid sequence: CASGGAGLNTEAFF.

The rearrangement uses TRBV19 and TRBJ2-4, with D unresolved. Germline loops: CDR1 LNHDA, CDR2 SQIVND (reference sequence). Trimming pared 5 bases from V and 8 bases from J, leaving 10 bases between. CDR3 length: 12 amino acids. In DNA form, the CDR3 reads TGTGCCAGTAGTGACCTTTGGGACATTCAGTACTTC. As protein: CASSDLWDIQYF.

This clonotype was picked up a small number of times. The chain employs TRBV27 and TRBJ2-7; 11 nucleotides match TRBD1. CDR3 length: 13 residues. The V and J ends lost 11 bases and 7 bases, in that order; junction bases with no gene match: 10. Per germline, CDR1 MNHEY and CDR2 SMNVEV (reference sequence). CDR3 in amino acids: CAVGGTGGGEQYF. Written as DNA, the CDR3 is TGTGCCGTCGGGGGGACAGGGGGTGGGGAGCAGTACTTC.

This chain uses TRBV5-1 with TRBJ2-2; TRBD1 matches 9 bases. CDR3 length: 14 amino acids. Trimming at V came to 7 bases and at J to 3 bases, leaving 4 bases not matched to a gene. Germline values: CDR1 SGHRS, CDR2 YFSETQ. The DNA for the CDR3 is TGCGCCAGCGCGCGGACAGGGGACACCGGGGAGCTGTTTTTT. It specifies CASARTGDTGELFF.

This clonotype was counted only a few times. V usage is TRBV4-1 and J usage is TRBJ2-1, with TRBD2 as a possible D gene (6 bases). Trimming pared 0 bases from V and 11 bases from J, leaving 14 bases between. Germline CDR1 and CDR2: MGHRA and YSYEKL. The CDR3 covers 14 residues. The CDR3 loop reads CASSQEAKTRQQFF. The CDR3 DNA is TGCGCCAGCAGCCAAGAGGCGAAGACTAGACAGCAGTTCTTC.

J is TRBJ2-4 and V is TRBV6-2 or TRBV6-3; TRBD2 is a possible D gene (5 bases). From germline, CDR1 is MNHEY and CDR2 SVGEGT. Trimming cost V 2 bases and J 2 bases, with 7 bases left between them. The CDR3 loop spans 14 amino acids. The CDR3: CASSYGRTKNIQYF. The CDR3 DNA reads TGTGCCAGCAGTTACGGGAGAACCAAAAACATTCAGTACTTC.

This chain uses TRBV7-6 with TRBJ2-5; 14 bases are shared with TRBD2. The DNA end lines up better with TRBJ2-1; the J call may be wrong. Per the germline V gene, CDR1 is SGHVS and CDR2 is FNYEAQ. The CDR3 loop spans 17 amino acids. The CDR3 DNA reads TGTGCCAGCAGCTTAGGGACTAGCGGGGGGCGCAACAATGAGCAGTTCTTC. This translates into CASSLGTSGGRNNEQFF.

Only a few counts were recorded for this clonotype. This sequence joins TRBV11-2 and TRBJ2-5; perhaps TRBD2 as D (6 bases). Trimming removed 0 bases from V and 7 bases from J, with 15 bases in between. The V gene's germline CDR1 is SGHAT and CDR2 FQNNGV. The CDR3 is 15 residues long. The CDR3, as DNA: TGTGCCAGCAGCTTAGAACCGGGACTTACGCGGACCCAGTACTTC. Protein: CASSLEPGLTRTQYF.